This TCR beta chain came from a study of CD8 T cells in ankylosing spondylitis. TCRdb called the 5' RACE reads again in MiXCR, with one record for every CDR3 protein. This repertoire shows under 150,000 distinct CDR3 sequences, 10% to 12% found once; its top ten account for roughly 4.5%. This CDR3 region has 15 residues. V dropped 0 bases and J dropped 4 bases, with 10 bases sitting between them. Germline values: CDR1 KGHSH, CDR2 LQKENI. This clonotype appeared a few times. The sample taken for sequencing was blood, either unsorted or a sorted T cell fraction (not recorded which). The receptor's source is a female donor with ankylosing spondylitis or in good health (not recorded which). The rearrangement links TRBV18 to TRBJ2-1; D gene uncertain. CDR3: CASSPPDGKYNEQFF. DNA for the CDR3: TGTGCCAGCTCACCACCAGACGGCAAATACAATGAGCAGTTCTTC.